This TCR beta chain was sequenced for a study of human T cells and chemical hapten exposure. Whole-study findings and limits: No change in TCRs above 1 in 1000 frequency was produced by DPC sensitization.

The study's library attached unique molecular identifiers to single cDNA molecules. TCRdb re-called the RACE reads through MiXCR, storing one row per CDR3 protein. The sample holds around 380,000 distinct CDR3 sequences, approximately 4.4% seen once. In its sample, this clonotype was seen many times. Its target is unknown. As to time point: patch test 1, 2 weeks after DPC sensitization. Treatment: therapeutic diphenylcyclopropenone sensitization with weekly scalp DPC. This clonotype was obtained from a woman between 45 and 60 years old with alopecia areata. Some clones in this sample may be carry-over from other donors' samples. Sequencing used whole blood, obtained in connection with sensitization to the hapten diphenylcyclopropenone (DPC).

CDR3 loop: CATVDHPDGNQPQHF. The CDR3 DNA is TGTGCGACAGTTGACCACCCGGACGGCAATCAGCCCCAGCATTTT. The V call is TRBV19, the J call TRBJ1-5, with D perhaps matching TRBD1 (5 bases). Germline CDR1 LNHDA, CDR2 SQIVND (reference sequence). The CDR3 extends over 15 amino acids.